This TCR beta chain was observed in a study of blood T cells in healthy people across ages (dated by TCRdb to the mid-2010s). Regarding the complete study: In model experiments, template switching captured roughly one uniquely barcoded TCR beta cDNA molecule for every two T cells. The study measured age-related changes in TCR beta repertoire diversity using deep sequencing normalized with unique cDNA molecular identifiers. The donors were divided into four age groups: young (average about 16 years), middle-aged (roughly 42), aged (approximately 64) and long-lived (around 87). For two donors (one aged 18 to 30 and one aged 80 or older), the study analyzed two additional independent replicas of 1 million unique cDNA reads from the same blood draw.

Systemically healthy Caucasian individuals from Russia, 35 to 40 in total and aged roughly 6 to 100 years, were included as donors. Each donor gave 8 to 10 milliliters of peripheral blood, drawn into EDTA-treated Vacutainer tubes. Ficoll-Paque density-gradient centrifugation was used to isolate PBMCs, with at least 6.5 million per sample. Total RNA was extracted from PBMCs with Trizol reagent, with at least 6 micrograms obtained per sample. For every donor, flow cytometry on a PBMC aliquot measured the percentage of naive CD45RAhigh/CD27high T cells. Points the paper makes about the study in general: Since profiling was done on bulk unsorted PBMCs, naive and antigen-experienced compartments could not be conclusively compared. Because donor CMV infection status was unknown, age-related changes in expanded clonotypes were potentially confounded. Observed TCR beta diversity per million T cells fell roughly linearly with age, and a significant reduction was already apparent by age roughly 40. A strong correlation was found between observed TCR beta diversity and the percentage of naive T cells measured by flow cytometry. Compared with the aged group, the long-lived group had more naive CD4+ T cells, fewer expanded clones and increased TCR diversity, suggesting age selection. Estimates of total diversity based on one million sequenced T cells were regarded as lower bounds and as underestimates.

The CDR3 sequence holds 13 residues, the cysteine and phenylalanine included. Of the read, only the CDR3 DNA is kept; its 39 bases are in frame from base 1. The CDR1 and CDR2 encoded by the germline V gene (reference sequence) are SSHAT and FNYEAQ. This clonotype was recorded many times. The specificity of this receptor is unknown. Sequence at one end of the junction differs from germline and may be a read error. Libraries came from 5' RACE. These reads were obtained on an Illumina HiSeq 2500. A second PCR of about 7 to 12 cycles was performed with a sample-barcoded 5' primer and a J-beta primer mix. A unique molecular identifier was introduced onto each TCR beta cDNA molecule by a template-switch 5' adaptor carrying 12 random nucleotides. Each sample yielded at least 3 million CDR3-containing paired-end reads. First-strand cDNA was synthesized from all RNA with the Mint cDNA synthesis kit, primed by a TRBC-specific oligonucleotide. After uracil-DNA glycosylase treatment, a first 18-cycle PCR used universal primers M1SS and BC2_uni_R on all cDNA. Per the authors' processing: Normalization of each sample was performed by random selection of 1 million high-quality reads, each carrying a distinct molecular identifier. Reads with shared molecular identifiers were discarded instead of being binned into consensus sequences. CDR3 identification, clonotype clustering and error correction used MiTCR with a Q25 quality threshold and the strictest error-elimination algorithm. A nonparametric unseen species model with Euler transformation was used to estimate lower-bound total TCR beta diversity. TCRdb trimmed public reads at Q25 via fastp, called clones via MiXCR and kept in-frame beta chains. Rows matching on CDR3 protein sequence are summarized as one entry with the most common DNA and genes. The V and J calls follow TCRdb's processing rather than the paper's. This sample is represented by approximately 960,000 distinct CDR3 sequences; 25% to 30% of them were singletons. Roughly a tenth of the sample rests with the top ten.

These same data were also listed under a study on T cells of mothers and their children. Looking at the second paper: The donors were nine systemically healthy Caucasian individuals, made up of three mothers and their six children. cDNA synthesis consumed the entire amount of extracted RNA, loaded at about 1.5 ug RNA in each 15 ul reaction. In the second PCR, the M1S primer introduced both the sample barcodes and 2-4 random nucleotides. Over 10 million TCR beta CDR3 reads came from each mother, compared with approximately 3 million reads from each child. TCR recombination output is similarly shaped by thymic selection in related and unrelated pairs, with a minor effect exerted by inherited differences. Normalized repertoire overlap was always found to be slightly, but never significantly, higher in related mother-child pairs than in unrelated mother-child pairs. With a sensitivity of approximately 93 clones per million clonotypes, no persistent microchimeric T cell clones were detected. The study used deep NGS to compare TCR beta repertoires of mothers and children, seeking features distinguishing related mother-child pairs from unrelated individuals. The mean age was about 37 +/- 4 years for the mothers and approximately 11 +/- 4 years for the children. After adapter ligation with NEBNext reagents, the libraries were sequenced on Illumina HiSeq 2000 with 100+100 nt paired-end reads. To avoid cross-contamination, the mother libraries and the child libraries were prepared a month apart and sequenced in separate runs. Each donor had between roughly 450,000 and 2,100,000 distinct TCR beta clonotypes identified. Naive TCR beta clonotypes were estimated from low-frequency clonotypes matched to each donor's FACS-determined naive share, without sorting.

The specimen sequenced was blood. The chain is assembled from TRBV7-7 and TRBJ2-7; perhaps TRBD1 is the D gene, with 6 bases matching. The TCR comes from a woman aged 40 to 50 in good health. Here the CDR3 is given as CASSLRDTGEQYF. Here is the DNA: TGTGCTAGCAGCCTGAGGGACACGGGGGAGCAGTACTTC.